The 21 T cell receptor beta chains below were found in one sample sequenced in a study of post-analysis software for immune sequencing data (dated by TCRdb to about 2015). Results the study describes overall, beyond this receptor: A handful of TRBV segments, including TRBV5-6, TRBV5-1 and TRBV20-1, were significantly more frequent in patients than controls.

For these receptors, no antigen is known. Library prep was done by PCR. Data came from an Illumina HiSeq 2500. Unique molecular identifiers were incorporated into TCR beta cDNA libraries to reduce PCR and sequencing biases. TCRdb passed the public sequencing reads through fastp at Q25 and MiXCR, retaining productive beta sequences. Rows are combined by CDR3 protein, so each entry shows the most common genes and DNA. The sample data list 400,000 to 500,000 distinct CDR3 sequences, and approximately 42% of these were observed just once. Less than 8% of the sample is held by the ten biggest clonotypes. Sequencing was carried out using blood. These receptors came from a girl aged 2 to 9 with multiple sclerosis.

The rearrangement links TRBV7-8 to TRBJ2-2, with TRBD1 as a possible D gene (5 bases). The CDR3 has 14 residues. Germline CDR1 reads SGHVS; CDR2 reads FQNEAQ. Trimming shortened V by 7 bases and J by 1 base, and 10 bases separated the two germline ends. This chain's CDR3 is CASNWGRNTGELFF. The CDR3 DNA reads TGTGCCAGCAACTGGGGCAGGAACACCGGGGAGCTGTTTTTT.

This clonotype was counted only a few times. The V and J genes are TRBV7-2 and TRBJ2-1, with D perhaps TRBD1 (6 bases). Looked up from germline, CDR1 is SGHTA and CDR2 is FQGNSA. The CDR3 runs to 17 residues. V was clipped by 5 bases and J by 0 bases, with 17 bases between them. The CDR3 is CASSIRRQASSYNEQFF. The CDR3 nucleotides are TGTGCCAGCAGCATACGTAGACAGGCGAGCTCCTACAATGAGCAGTTCTTC.

The chain employs TRBV20-1 and TRBJ2-3; D ambiguous. Trimming shortened V by 1 base and J by 1 base, and 9 bases separated the two germline ends. This CDR3 is 14 amino acids long. From germline, CDR1 is DFQATT and CDR2 SNEGSKA (reference sequence). The CDR3 reads CSARASIGTDTQYF. CDR3 bases: TGCAGTGCTAGAGCCAGCATCGGCACAGATACGCAGTATTTT.

A word on this clonotype: Relative to the germline gene, one junction end is altered; a read error may explain this. V is TRBV4-1 and J is TRBJ1-1; TRBD1 is a possible D gene (6 bases). The CDR3 has 14 amino acids. Germline V gene data show CDR1 as MGHRA and CDR2 as YSYEKL. The CDR3 spells CARSQVDRPTEAFF. The CDR3 DNA is TGCGCCCGCAGCCAAGTAGACAGGCCCACGGAAGCTTTCTTT.

This clonotype was picked up many times. The chain employs TRBV7-3 and TRBJ2-4, with 9 bases aligning to TRBD2. The germline V gene has CDR1 SGHTA and CDR2 FQGTGA. Trimming took 0 bases from V and 8 from J; bases not matched to a gene: 23. CDR3 length equals 21 residues. This chain's CDR3 is CASSLTSRLAEPESMWYIQYF. As DNA, the CDR3 is TGTGCCAGCAGCTTAACGTCTCGACTAGCGGAACCAGAATCCATGTGGTACATTCAGTACTTC.

The chain joins TRBV25-1 to TRBJ1-1; TRBD1 is a possible D gene (5 bases). The CDR3 runs to 14 residues. The V gene lost 6 bases and the J gene lost 4 bases, with 15 bases spanning the gap. Germline CDR1 reads MGHDK; CDR2 reads SYGVNS. The CDR3 sequence is CASSKAGGATEAFF. For the CDR3, the DNA is TGTGCCAGCAGCAAAGCAGGAGGGGCCACTGAAGCTTTCTTT.

The genes are TRBV5-1 and TRBJ1-2; no clear D gene. Trimming removed 2 bases at V and 6 bases at J, with 11 bases between. CDR1 SGHRS and CDR2 YFSETQ come from the germline V gene. This CDR3 comprises 13 residues. The CDR3 protein is CASSFQVANGYTF. The DNA for the CDR3 is TGCGCCAGCAGCTTTCAAGTGGCTAATGGCTACACCTTC.

This clonotype came up a few times. This chain joins TRBV6-5 and TRBJ2-5, with 11 bases matching TRBD2. This CDR3 has 15 amino acids. V trimming: 5 bases; J trimming: 5 bases; junction bases outside the gene matches: 7. From germline, CDR1 is MNHEY and CDR2 SVGAGI. CDR3 amino acids: CASSNSGGAGETQYF. The CDR3 DNA sequence: TGTGCCAGCAGTAATAGCGGGGGGGCAGGGGAGACCCAGTACTTC.

A note on this clonotype: A read error may be the cause here, since a much bigger clone is one base away. The chain has TRBV12-3 or TRBV12-4 and TRBJ2-1; a weak D match, TRBD2 (6 bases). The CDR3 runs 12 residues. The chain's CDR3 is CTSSFGGNEQFF. CDR3 nucleotide sequence: TGTACCAGCAGTTTCGGGGGCAATGAGCAGTTCTTC.

This chain uses TRBV20-1 with TRBJ1-1; 7 bases are a match to TRBD1. V gave up 5 bases and J gave up 11 bases; unmatched junction bases: 20. The CDR3 has 15 amino acids. Germline lookup yields CDR1 DFQATT and CDR2 SNEGSKA (reference sequence). In DNA, the CDR3 is TGCAGTGCTCTAAACCCTCGGGACAGCCTTAGGTGGGCTTTCTTT. This gives the protein CSALNPRDSLRWAFF.

This chain joins TRBV6-5 and TRBJ2-3; the D is unclear. The CDR3 sequence is 12 residues long. CDR1 and CDR2 from the germline V gene are MNHEY and SVGAGI. V was cut by 8 bases and J by 6 bases, with 12 bases left in between. The CDR3 DNA reads as TGTGCCAGCCGTGTGAGTTCCGATACGCAGTATTTT. Encoded protein: CASRVSSDTQYF.

The chain links TRBV20-1 to TRBJ2-7; 9 bases agree with TRBD2. With V trimmed by 6 bases and J by 0 bases, 9 bases remained unmatched. From germline, CDR1 is DFQATT and CDR2 SNEGSKA (reference sequence). CDR3 length equals 15 residues. The CDR3 reads CSATLSGRISYEQYF. The DNA of the CDR3 is TGCAGTGCAACCCTTAGCGGGAGAATCTCCTACGAGCAGTACTTC.

Many counts were recorded for this clonotype. The V gene is TRBV28, the J gene TRBJ1-2; 7 bases agree with TRBD1. CDR1 MDHEN and CDR2 SYDVKM come from the germline V gene. V lost 6 bases and J lost 8; bases outside the gene matches: 9. CDR3 length: 13 residues. The CDR3 protein is CASRIGQVGGYTF. In DNA, the CDR3 is TGTGCCAGCAGAATAGGACAGGTGGGGGGCTACACCTTC.

This clonotype came up many times. The chain employs TRBV7-2 and TRBJ2-3; TRBD2 matches at 10 bases. Germline assignment: CDR1 SGHTA and CDR2 FQGNSA. The V gene end was trimmed by 2 bases and the J gene end by 1 base; junction bases not matched to a gene: 0. This CDR3 has 15 residues. CDR3 residues: CASSLTSGGTDTQYF. CDR3 bases: TGTGCCAGCAGCTTAACTAGCGGGGGCACAGATACGCAGTATTTT.

V usage is TRBV29-1 and J usage is TRBJ2-2; D not resolved. The CDR3 is 12 amino acids. Germline-derived CDR1 and CDR2 are SQVTM and ANQGSEA. Trimming took off 6 bases at V and 6 bases at J, with 11 bases between the two ends. CDR3 sequence (DNA): TGCAGCGTATTGGTGGGTGCCGGGGAGCTGTTTTTT. Translation gives CSVLVGAGELFF.

The rearrangement joins TRBV27 to TRBJ1-6; TRBD1 might be the D (5 bases). Germline lookup yields CDR1 MNHEY and CDR2 SMNVEV (reference sequence). V lost 9 bases and J 8 bases, leaving 8 bases between the germline ends. The CDR3 length is 11 residues. The CDR3: CASGTDSPLHF. Written as DNA, the CDR3 is TGTGCCAGTGGGACGGATTCACCCCTCCACTTT.

The rearrangement links TRBV5-1 to TRBJ2-1, with 7 bases fitting TRBD1. Germline loops: CDR1 SGHRS, CDR2 YFSETQ. This CDR3 is 14 amino acids long. The V segment lost 2 bases and the J segment 5 bases; nucleotides outside the gene matches: 4. For the CDR3, the DNA is TGCGCCAGCAGCTTTTACAGGGGAAACAATGAGCAGTTCTTC. Translation gives CASSFYRGNNEQFF. Full variable domain (rest looked up from reference TRBV5-1 and TRBJ2-1): KAGVTQTPRYLIKTRGQQVTLSCSPISGHRSVSWYQQTPGQGLQFLFEYFSETQRNKGNFPGRFSGRQFSNSRSEMNVSTLELGDSALYLCASSFYRGNNEQFFGPGTRLTVL.

Turning to this clonotype: Germline and junction disagree at one end, which may indicate a read error. The gene calls are TRBV5-1 and TRBJ2-5, with 8 bases matching TRBD2. The germline V gene has CDR1 SGHRS and CDR2 YFSETQ. This CDR3 has 13 amino acids. This CDR3 is CASSAGGGETQYF. Written as DNA, the CDR3 is TGTGCCAGCAGCGCGGGGGGTGGAGAGACCCAGTACTTC.

The rearrangement joins TRBV11-2 to TRBJ2-7; possible D gene TRBD1, 5 bases. Trimming shortened V by 5 bases and J by 4 bases, and 18 bases separated the two germline ends. CDR3 length equals 15 residues. Germline-derived CDR1 and CDR2 are SGHAT and FQNNGV. CDR3: CASSGAERALYEQYF. CDR3 DNA: TGTGCCAGCAGCGGGGCCGAAAGAGCCTTATACGAGCAGTACTTC.

The chain uses TRBV4-3 and TRBJ2-1, with 10 bases lining up with TRBD2. CDR3 length equals 21 residues. The germline V gene encodes CDR1 LGHNA and CDR2 YSLEER. With V trimmed by 4 bases and J by 2 bases, 20 bases remained unmatched. In nucleotides, the CDR3 is TGCGCCAGCAGCCTATTCAGGGGGGCGGGTGCTAGCGGGAGAACCTACAATGAGCAGTTCTTC. Protein product: CASSLFRGAGASGRTYNEQFF.

This clonotype was seen ten or more times. This rearrangement joins TRBV29-1 to TRBJ2-7; 12 positions agree with TRBD2. Trimming removed 6 bases from V and 3 bases from J; junction bases left unmatched: 6. Germline V CDR1 and CDR2: SQVTM, ANQGSEA. CDR3 length: 14 residues. The CDR3 nucleotides read TGCAGCGTGGGACTAGCGGGCGCCTACTACGAGCAGTACTTC. Translating gives CSVGLAGAYYEQYF.